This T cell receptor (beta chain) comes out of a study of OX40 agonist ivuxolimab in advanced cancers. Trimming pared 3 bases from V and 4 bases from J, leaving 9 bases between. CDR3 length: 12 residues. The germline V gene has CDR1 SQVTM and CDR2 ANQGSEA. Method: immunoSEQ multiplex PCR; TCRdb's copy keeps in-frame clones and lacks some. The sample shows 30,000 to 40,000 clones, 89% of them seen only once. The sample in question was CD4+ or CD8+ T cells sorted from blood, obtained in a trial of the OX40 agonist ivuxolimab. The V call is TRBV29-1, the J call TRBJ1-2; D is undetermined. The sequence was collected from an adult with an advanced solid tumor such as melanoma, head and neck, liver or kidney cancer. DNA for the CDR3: TGCAGCGTTGAGCCTGACATCTATGGCTACACCTTC. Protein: CSVEPDIYGYTF.